This T cell receptor (beta chain) was sequenced for a study of cytomegalovirus exposure and HLA in healthy donors. Across the whole study: When 350 to 500 donors were genotyped, roughly 82% of them were found to fall in the Caucasian-associated ancestry cluster. Regarding the study as a whole: An observed cluster of highly shared sequence variants was recorded as a likely sequencing artifact.

As to this clone: Its antigen is as yet unknown. One end of the junction is discordant with germline, which a read error may explain.

Healthy bone marrow donors made up the donor group. The study ran its PCR with 60 Vbeta and 13 Jbeta primers. Assay used: immunoSEQ multiplex PCR; TCRdb lists only in-frame clones, some missing. This sample has 150,000 to 200,000 clones, with over 60% found just once. This CDR3 contains 14 residues. Germline CDR1 reads SEHNR; CDR2 reads FQNEAQ (reference sequence). The material sequenced was PBMCs. The sequence was obtained from a woman in her thirties or forties in good health and CMV-seronegative. The genes are TRBV7-9 and TRBJ1-1; perhaps TRBD1 as D (6 bases). This chain's CDR3 is CSSSLGQFWTEAFF. The CDR3 DNA sequence: TGTTCCAGCAGCTTAGGACAGTTCTGGACTGAAGCTTTCTTT.